The entry below describes one T cell receptor (beta chain). Antigen unknown. This record comes from a study of regulatory T cells in long-lasting Graves disease. Notes on the study in general: In persistent patients, shared public clonotypes (around 2,500) outnumbered those in new patients (about 1,000). Newly diagnosed Graves' patients had higher TCR diversity than persistent ones.

Time point in this sample: persistent/refractory GD, antithyroid drugs over 5 years with positive TRAb. Construction of the TCR library relied on RNA isolated from PBMCs. Construction of TCR beta libraries relied on iRepertoire HTBI primers and on Arm-PCR targeting CDR3 regions. TCRdb itself ran the multiplex PCR reads through MiXCR, one entry per CDR3 protein. The sample contains approximately 290,000 distinct CDR3 sequences, roughly a fifth of which appear only once. CDR1 is GTSNPN and CDR2 is SVGIG in the germline V gene (reference sequence). Trimming stripped 3 bases from V and 5 bases from J, with 11 bases between. The CDR3 runs to 13 residues.

This specimen consisted of peripheral blood mononuclear cells (PBMCs), obtained when the disease was refractory, from a patient treated with antithyroid drugs. This TCR came from a female donor with Graves disease. The rearrangement uses TRBV30 and TRBJ1-5, with no clear D. CDR3 in DNA: TGTGCCTGGAGCCCAGCCCGAGATCAGCCCCAGCATTTT. It codes for CAWSPARDQPQHF.